This TCR beta chain was recovered during a study of T cells in Graves' hyperthyroidism and ophthalmopathy. Amplified TCR beta CDR3 regions derived from RNA transcripts. HTBI primers drove first-round RT-PCR of the TCR CDR3. TCRdb called the multiplex PCR reads again in MiXCR, with one record for every CDR3 protein. The sample includes around 520,000 distinct CDR3 sequences, 14% of them seen just once. This clonotype was observed many times. What it recognizes is unknown. Study-wide results and limits: A model of 13 V-J pairs discriminated ophthalmopathy from stable hyperthyroidism.

Hyperthyroidism in the patients, aged 18 to 65, was newly diagnosed and under 2 months in duration. The source of the PBMCs was 8 to 10 ml of fresh peripheral blood. The sample consisted of blood. This TCR was sampled from a woman between 18 and 29 years old with Graves' hyperthyroidism.

In DNA form, the CDR3 reads TGTGCCAGCAGCCAACCCCTCCGACAGGAGTATTCACCCCTCCACTTT. This codes for CASSQPLRQEYSPLHF. This chain uses TRBV4-2 with TRBJ1-6; TRBD1 is a possible D gene (6 bases). Trimming removed 2 bases from V and 8 bases from J, with 16 bases in between. Germline V CDR1 and CDR2: LGHNA, YNFKEQ. The CDR3 has 16 residues.